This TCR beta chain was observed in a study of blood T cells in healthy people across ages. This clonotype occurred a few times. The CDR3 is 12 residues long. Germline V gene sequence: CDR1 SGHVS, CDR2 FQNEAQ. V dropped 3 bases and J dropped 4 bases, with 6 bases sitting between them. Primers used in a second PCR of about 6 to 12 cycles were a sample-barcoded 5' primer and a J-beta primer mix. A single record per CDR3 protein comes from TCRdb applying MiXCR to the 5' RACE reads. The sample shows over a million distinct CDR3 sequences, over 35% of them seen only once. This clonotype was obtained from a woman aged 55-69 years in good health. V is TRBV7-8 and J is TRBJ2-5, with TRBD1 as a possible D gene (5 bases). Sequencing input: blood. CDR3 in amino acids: CASSFGAETQYF. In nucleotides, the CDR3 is TGTGCCAGCAGCTTTGGGGCAGAGACCCAGTACTTC.